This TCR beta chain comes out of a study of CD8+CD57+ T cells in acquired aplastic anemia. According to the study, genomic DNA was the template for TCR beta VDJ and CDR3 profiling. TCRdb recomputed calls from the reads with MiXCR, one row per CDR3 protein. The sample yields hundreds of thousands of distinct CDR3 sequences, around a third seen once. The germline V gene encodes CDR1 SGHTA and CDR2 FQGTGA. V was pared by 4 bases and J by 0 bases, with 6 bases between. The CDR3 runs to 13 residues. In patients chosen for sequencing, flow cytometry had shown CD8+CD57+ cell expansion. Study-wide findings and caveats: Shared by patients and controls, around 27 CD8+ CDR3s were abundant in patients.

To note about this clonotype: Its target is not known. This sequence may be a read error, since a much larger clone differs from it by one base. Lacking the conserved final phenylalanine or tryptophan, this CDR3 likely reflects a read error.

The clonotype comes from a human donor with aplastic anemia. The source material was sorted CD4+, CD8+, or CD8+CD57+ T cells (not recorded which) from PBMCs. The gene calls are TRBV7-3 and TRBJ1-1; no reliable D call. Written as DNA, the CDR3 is TGTGCCAGCAGCTCAAGACTGAACACTGAAGCTTTCCTT. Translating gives CASSSRLNTEAFL.